The 18 T cell receptor beta chains listed next were all sequenced from one sample in a study of human T cells and chemical hapten exposure. MiXCR, run by TCRdb on the RACE reads, gives a single entry per CDR3 protein. Of some 38,000 distinct CDR3 sequences in the sample, 6% to 9.5% were seen once. The time point: pre-sensitization, week 0. Specified treatment: therapeutic diphenylcyclopropenone sensitization with weekly scalp DPC. The source material was whole blood, sampled in connection with sensitization to the hapten diphenylcyclopropenone (DPC). The receptor source for this set is a woman in her forties or fifties with alopecia areata. Some clones in this sample may be carry-over from other donors' samples.

Here the CDR3 DNA reads TGCGCCAGCAGCCGCGGCGAGGCCAAAAACATTCAGTACTTC. This translates into CASSRGEAKNIQYF. The V call is TRBV5-1, the J call TRBJ2-4, with D unclear. V lost 4 bases, J lost 1 base, and 9 bases lay in between. This CDR3 has 14 residues. From germline, CDR1 is SGHRS and CDR2 YFSETQ. The whole variable domain, filled in from reference TRBV5-1 and TRBJ2-4, reads KAGVTQTPRYLIKTRGQQVTLSCSPISGHRSVSWYQQTPGQGLQFLFEYFSETQRNKGNFPGRFSGRQFSNSRSEMNVSTLELGDSALYLCASSRGEAKNIQYFGAGTRLSVL.

This clonotype was seen at least ten times. The rearrangement uses TRBV21-1 and TRBJ2-5; the tabulated D call, TRBD1, remains unverified against the DNA. TRBV21-1 is shown as a pseudogene. CDR3 length: 17 residues. CDR3: CASPALRGVRKKETQYF. DNA of the CDR3: TGTGCCAGCCCAGCTCTTAGGGGGGTTCGGAAAAAAGAGACCCAGTACTTC.

There are many counts of this clonotype. The J gene is TRBJ2-7, the V gene TRBV7-9; 10 bases fit TRBD1. Trimming cost V 6 bases and J 1 base; bases outside gene matches: 6. The CDR3 is made up of 15 amino acids. Germline V gene sequence: CDR1 SEHNR, CDR2 FQNEAQ (reference sequence). CDR3 bases: TGTGCCAGCAGGTCCCCGGGACAGGGGTCCTACGAGCAGTACTTC. As protein: CASRSPGQGSYEQYF. Complete variable domain (other parts from reference TRBV7-9 and TRBJ2-7): DTGVSQNPRHKITKRGQNVTFRCDPISEHNRLYWYRQTLGQGPEFLTYFQNEAQLEKSRLLSDRFSAERPKGSFSTLEIQRTEQGDSAMYLCASRSPGQGSYEQYFGPGTRLTVT.

This clonotype was seen a few times. The chain is built from TRBV30 and TRBJ2-7, with 7 bases identical to TRBD2. With 4 bases clipped from V and 3 bases from J, the junction kept 3 bases outside the gene matches. The CDR3 runs to 12 residues. CDR1 and CDR2 (germline): GTSNPN, SVGIG (reference sequence). The DNA of the CDR3 is TGTGCCTGGAATCCTAGCGGCTACGAGCAGTACTTC. Protein sequence: CAWNPSGYEQYF.

The rearrangement uses TRBV12-3 or TRBV12-4 and TRBJ2-7; 7 positions agree with TRBD1. V lost 3 bases, J lost 4 bases, and 9 bases stayed unmatched. The CDR3 is 15 amino acids. In DNA, the CDR3 is TGTGCCAGCAGTTTGGACACAGGGGCCCGGTACGAGCAGTACTTC. Translation gives CASSLDTGARYEQYF.

This clonotype has at least ten counts. This chain joins TRBV2 and TRBJ1-5; no reliable D call. Germline assignment: CDR1 SNHLY and CDR2 FYNNEI. The CDR3 has 15 residues. V was clipped by 7 bases and J by 0 bases, with 13 bases between them. The CDR3, as DNA: TGTGCCAGCACCTTCTCCTCGAATAGCAATCAGCCCCAGCATTTT. Its translation is CASTFSSNSNQPQHF.

The sample holds many counts of this clonotype. V is TRBV3-1 and J is TRBJ2-1, with 7 bases lining up with TRBD2. Germline trimming cut 4 bases from V and 7 bases from J; bases unmatched to any gene: 10. The germline CDR1 and CDR2 sequences are LGHDT and YNNKEL (reference sequence). The CDR3 is 15 amino acids. The chain's CDR3 is CASSLPGLGVNEQFF. DNA of the CDR3: TGTGCCAGCAGCCTACCCGGACTAGGAGTAAATGAGCAGTTCTTC.

This clonotype was detected many times. This chain uses TRBV20-1 with TRBJ2-3; a possible D gene is TRBD2 (6 bases). Germline assignment: CDR1 DFQATT and CDR2 SNEGSKA (reference sequence). V lost 3 bases, J lost 7 bases, and 14 bases lay in between. The CDR3 sequence is 13 residues long. The CDR3 DNA is TGCAGTGCTAGCCGGGAGTCCCAAAATACGCAGTATTTT. It is translated as CSASRESQNTQYF.

With regard to this clonotype: A much larger clone is a single base away; this may be a read error. The rearrangement uses TRBV21-1 and TRBJ2-1. TRBV21-1 is designated a pseudogene. This CDR3 region has 12 residues. Written as DNA, the CDR3 is TGTACCAGCAGCAAAGGGGTGAACCTGCAGTTCTTC. It codes for CTSSKGVNLQFF.

The chain uses TRBV29-1 and TRBJ2-7, with 8 bases that match TRBD1. This CDR3 is built from 13 residues. The V and J ends lost 6 bases and 2 bases, in that order; junction bases with no gene match: 6. Germline V gene data show CDR1 as SQVTM and CDR2 as ANQGSEA. CDR3 protein: CSVKDRVTYEQYF. CDR3 coding DNA: TGCAGCGTGAAGGACAGGGTCACCTACGAGCAGTACTTC.

This clonotype was found many times. The chain recombines TRBV29-1 with TRBJ2-1, with a tentative D call TRBD2 (5 bases). Germline CDR1 reads SQVTM; CDR2 reads ANQGSEA. Trimming cost V 8 bases and J 10 bases, with 15 bases left between them. This CDR3 is built from 11 residues. The CDR3 is CSLPGRWEQFF. DNA of the CDR3: TGCAGCCTTCCGGGGAGATGGGAGCAGTTCTTC.

This clonotype was picked up a small number of times. As DNA, the CDR3 is TGTGCCCGACAGGGCTCTGGAAACACCATATATTTT. It encodes CARQGSGNTIYF. The V gene is TRBV30, the J gene TRBJ1-3; 7 positions agree with TRBD1. Germline trimming cut 8 bases from V and 0 bases from J; bases unmatched to any gene: 1. This CDR3 has 12 residues. Germline lookup yields CDR1 GTSNPN and CDR2 SVGIG (reference sequence).

This clonotype was counted ten times or more. The CDR3 DNA reads as TGCAGCGTTGACCCACAGGGGGGCGAAGCTTTCTTT. Amino acid sequence: CSVDPQGGEAFF. The gene calls are TRBV29-1 and TRBJ1-1, with 8 bases aligning to TRBD1. The CDR3 spans 12 residues. The V gene's germline CDR1 is SQVTM and CDR2 ANQGSEA. Germline trimming cut 3 bases from V and 8 bases from J; bases unmatched to any gene: 5.

This clonotype occurred many times. V gene TRBV12-3 or TRBV12-4 combines with J gene TRBJ1-1; D uncertain. The CDR3 contains 12 residues. With 3 bases removed from V and 11 bases from J, the gap between germline ends came to 13 bases. CDR3 in DNA: TGTGCCAGCAGTTTCAGCGGGATAGACGCTTTCTTT. Encoded protein: CASSFSGIDAFF.

To note about this clonotype: One base away lies a much larger clone, so this may be a sequencing read error. This chain connects TRBV24-1 to TRBJ2-3, with TRBD2 matching over 9 bases. This CDR3 contains 17 residues. J was trimmed by 4 bases and V by 5 bases; bases with no gene match: 12. Germline V gives CDR1 KGHDR, CDR2 SFDVKD. CDR3 sequence reads: CATSGAGTSRRADTQYF. The CDR3 DNA is TGTGCCACCAGTGGCGCAGGGACTAGCAGGAGAGCAGATACGCAGTATTTT.

This clonotype was seen at least ten times. The chain links TRBV9 to TRBJ2-1; no clear D. CDR1 and CDR2 (germline): SGDLS, YYNGEE. The CDR3 sequence is 13 residues long. The germline V and J ends were trimmed by 0 bases and 5 bases, with 6 bases remaining between them. The CDR3 region is CASSVDYHNEQFF. As DNA, the CDR3 is TGTGCCAGCAGCGTAGACTACCACAATGAGCAGTTCTTC.

Many counts were recorded for this clonotype. V gene TRBV10-2 combines with J gene TRBJ2-2; TRBD2 matches at 11 bases. Germline V CDR1 and CDR2: WSHSY, SAAADI. The CDR3 is 15 residues long. The V and J ends lost 4 bases and 5 bases, in that order; junction bases with no gene match: 3. The CDR3, as DNA: TGCGCCAGCAGTGTACTAGCGGGAGAGACCGGGGAGCTGTTTTTT. This translates into CASSVLAGETGELFF.

Many counts were recorded for this clonotype. The V call is TRBV29-1, the J call TRBJ2-2, with D perhaps TRBD1 or TRBD2 (5 bases each). Trimming removed 7 bases at V and 2 bases at J, with 14 bases between. Germline values: CDR1 SQVTM, CDR2 ANQGSEA. CDR3 length equals 14 residues. The CDR3 DNA reads as TGCAGCGCGTCGTTAGGGACCAACACCGGGGAGCTGTTTTTT. Its translation: CSASLGTNTGELFF.